Shown below are 17 T cell receptor beta chains from a single sample sequenced in a study of patients and donors after allogeneic stem cell transplantation. Each CDR3 protein is one row after TCRdb ran MiXCR on the RT-PCR reads. The table lists more than 850,000 distinct CDR3 sequences, roughly 17% of them singletons. The sequenced sample consisted of blood, either unsorted or a sorted T cell fraction (not recorded which). The receptors originated from a human donor who was either an allogeneic HSCT recipient or a stem cell or donor lymphocyte infusion donor (not recorded which). It is not recorded whose cells these are; they may come from a transplant donor.

This clonotype was seen a handful of times. The chain links TRBV18 to TRBJ2-6; tentatively, D is TRBD1 (6 bases). Per germline, CDR1 KGHSH and CDR2 LQKENI. Trimming cost V 6 bases and J 0 bases, with 9 bases left between them. This CDR3 comprises 15 residues. CDR3 bases: TGTGCCAGCTCGATCAGGGGCTCTGGGGCCAACGTCCTGACTTTC. The encoded protein is CASSIRGSGANVLTF.

This rearrangement joins TRBV11-1 to TRBJ1-1; D unresolved. Trimming took 5 bases from V and 2 from J, leaving 18 bases between them. Germline CDR1 is SGHAT and CDR2 is FQDESV (reference sequence). The CDR3 sequence is 16 residues long. The CDR3 loop is CASSKTRAFGNTEAFF. The CDR3 DNA is TGTGCCAGCAGCAAAACTCGGGCCTTCGGAAACACTGAAGCTTTCTTT.

This clonotype was picked up a small number of times. The chain links TRBV6-2 or TRBV6-3 to TRBJ2-6, with D possibly being TRBD2 (5 bases). The CDR3 is 15 amino acids. Germline assignment: CDR1 MNHEY and CDR2 SVGEGT. V was cut by 2 bases and J by 3 bases, with 8 bases left in between. CDR3 amino acids: CASSYRGVGANVLTF. In DNA, the CDR3 is TGTGCCAGCAGTTACCGGGGAGTTGGGGCCAACGTCCTGACTTTC.

This clonotype came up many times. The rearrangement links TRBV12-3 or TRBV12-4 to TRBJ1-1; the D is unclear. This CDR3 region has 13 residues. V was cut by 3 bases and J by 1 base, with 6 bases left in between. As DNA, the CDR3 is TGTGCCAGCAGTTTTCGGGCGAACACTGAAGCTTTCTTT. This encodes CASSFRANTEAFF.

The chain recombines TRBV12-3 or TRBV12-4 with TRBJ2-1, with 8 positions matching TRBD2. CDR3 length: 15 residues. Losses at the gene ends were 2 bases for V and 3 bases for J; bases not matched to a gene: 3. The CDR3 reads CASSLIREGYNEQFF. The CDR3 nucleotides are TGTGCCAGCAGTTTAATCCGGGAGGGCTACAATGAGCAGTTCTTC.

The V and J genes are TRBV7-8 and TRBJ2-1; D may be TRBD1 or TRBD2 (5 bases each). The CDR3 consists of 19 residues. Germline CDR1 is SGHVS and CDR2 is FQNEAQ. The germline V and J ends were trimmed by 1 base and 4 bases, with 23 bases remaining between them. DNA for the CDR3: TGTGCCAGCAGCTTAGTGGGCAGAATGTTGGTAGGGGAGTACAATGAGCAGTTCTTC. Its translation is CASSLVGRMLVGEYNEQFF.

This clonotype was detected a few times. The chain joins TRBV5-1 to TRBJ1-5, with D possibly TRBD1 on 5 matching bases. CDR3 length: 14 amino acids. The germline CDR1 and CDR2 sequences are SGHRS and YFSETQ. V lost 4 bases and J 0 bases, leaving 8 bases between the germline ends. Here the CDR3 reads CASSNQGSNQPQHF. The CDR3 DNA follows: TGCGCCAGCAGCAACCAGGGTAGCAATCAGCCCCAGCATTTT.

The chain couples TRBV12-3 or TRBV12-4 to TRBJ1-2; tentatively, D is TRBD1 (6 bases). Trimming took 6 bases from V and 8 from J, leaving 19 bases between them. The CDR3 covers 14 residues. CDR3 in amino acids: CASSPQGLASGYTF. CDR3 DNA: TGTGCCAGCAGCCCACAGGGTCTGGCCTCCGGCTACACCTTC.

This clonotype was counted between two and nine times. This chain uses TRBV2 with TRBJ2-1; TRBD1 matches 8 bases. Germline CDR1 is SNHLY and CDR2 is FYNNEI. The CDR3 covers 14 residues. The V segment lost 8 bases and the J segment 7 bases; nucleotides outside the gene matches: 10. The CDR3 sequence is CASSGGTIRNEQFF. In DNA form, the CDR3 reads TGTGCCAGCTCAGGGGGCACTATAAGGAATGAGCAGTTCTTC.

The chain couples TRBV6-1 to TRBJ2-3; maybe TRBD1 (6 bases). Trimming removed 0 bases at V and 2 bases at J, with 12 bases between. This CDR3 comprises 16 residues. The germline V gene has CDR1 MNHNS and CDR2 SASEGT. The CDR3 spells CASSEARGIDTDTQYF. The CDR3 DNA is TGTGCCAGCAGTGAAGCCAGGGGAATCGACACAGATACGCAGTATTTT.

In this sample, this clonotype turned up many times. The rearrangement uses TRBV29-1 and TRBJ2-7; TRBD1 matches at 7 bases. The CDR3 is 12 residues long. After removal of 7 bases from V and 2 bases from J, the junction contained 5 bases not matched to a gene. Germline values: CDR1 SQVTM, CDR2 ANQGSEA. CDR3 DNA sequence: TGCAGCGCGCGGACAGGTCCCTACGAGCAGTACTTC. Translation: CSARTGPYEQYF.

This clonotype was recorded at least ten times. This chain links TRBV11-1 with TRBJ1-5; perhaps TRBD1 as D (5 bases). This CDR3 has 13 amino acids. Germline loops: CDR1 SGHAT, CDR2 FQDESV (reference sequence). The V gene lost 8 bases and the J gene lost 3 bases, with 11 bases spanning the gap. CDR3 DNA: TGTGCCAGCGCAGGGCAGGTCAATCAGCCCCAGCATTTT. Its protein is CASAGQVNQPQHF. The variable domain in full, completed from reference TRBV11-1 and TRBJ1-5, reads EAEVAQSPRYKITEKSQAVAFWCDPISGHATLYWYRQILGQGPELLVQFQDESVVDDSQLPKDRFSAERLKGVDSTLKIQPAELGDSAMYLCASAGQVNQPQHFGDGTRLSIL.

The V and J genes are TRBV30 and TRBJ1-2; D gene ambiguous. The V end lost 1 base, the J end lost 4 bases, and 7 bases lay between the germline ends. The CDR3 is made up of 12 amino acids. Germline CDR1 and CDR2: GTSNPN and SVGIG (reference sequence). In DNA form, the CDR3 reads TGTGCCTGGAGTGGGGAAGGCTATGGCTACACCTTC. Translating it yields CAWSGEGYGYTF. Looking up the rest from reference TRBV30 and TRBJ1-2 gives the full variable domain: SQTIHQWPATLVQPVGSPLSLECTVEGTSNPNLYWYRQAAGRGLQLLFYSVGIGQISSEVPQNLSASRPQDRQFILSSKKLLLSDSGFYLCAWSGEGYGYTFGSGTRLTVV.

V gene TRBV2 combines with J gene TRBJ2-7; D remains unclear. Trimming left V 2 bases short and J 1 base short, with 9 bases between. Germline V lookup: CDR1 SNHLY, CDR2 FYNNEI. This CDR3 is built from 14 residues. This CDR3 reads CASSERRPSYEQYF. Written as DNA, the CDR3 is TGTGCCAGCAGTGAACGCAGGCCATCCTACGAGCAGTACTTC.

CDR3 nucleotide sequence: TGTGCCATCAGTGAGTCCGGACTAGCGGGAACAGATACGCAGTATTTT. Encoded protein: CAISESGLAGTDTQYF. The chain couples TRBV10-3 to TRBJ2-3; 12 bases are a match to TRBD2. The germline gives CDR1 ENHRY, CDR2 SYGVKD. Unmatched junction bases numbered 1, after V lost 0 bases and J lost 3 bases. This CDR3 has 16 residues.

This clonotype was seen more than once but under ten times. The chain employs TRBV27 and TRBJ2-5; a possible D gene is TRBD2 (5 bases). The germline V and J ends were trimmed by 5 bases and 4 bases, with 11 bases remaining between them. Germline lookup yields CDR1 MNHEY and CDR2 SMNVEV (reference sequence). The CDR3 covers 13 residues. The CDR3 DNA reads TGTGCCAGCAGTCCCTCGGGGAGAGAGACCCAGTACTTC. Protein product: CASSPSGRETQYF.

This clonotype has a handful of counts. This rearrangement joins TRBV20-1 to TRBJ2-7; TRBD1 agrees at 11 bases. V was pared by 6 bases and J by 2 bases, with 9 bases of the junction left unmatched. CDR3 length: 15 residues. Germline CDR1 and CDR2: DFQATT and SNEGSKA (reference sequence). In DNA form, the CDR3 reads TGCAGTGCCTTATCACCGGGACAGGGGGCCTACGAGCAGTACTTC. Its translation is CSALSPGQGAYEQYF.